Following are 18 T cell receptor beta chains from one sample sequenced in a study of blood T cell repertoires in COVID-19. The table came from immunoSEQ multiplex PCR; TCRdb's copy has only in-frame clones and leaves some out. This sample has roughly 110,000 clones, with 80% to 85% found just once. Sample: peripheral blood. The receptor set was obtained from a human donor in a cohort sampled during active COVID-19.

CDR3 sequence (DNA): TGTGCCAGCTCACGACGGACAGGCTCTAATGAAAAACTGTTTTTT. It is translated as CASSRRTGSNEKLFF. This rearrangement joins TRBV18 to TRBJ1-4; 7 nucleotides agree with TRBD1. V was clipped by 4 bases and J by 3 bases; unmatched bases: 5. This CDR3 comprises 15 residues. Looked up from germline, CDR1 is KGHSH and CDR2 is LQKENI.

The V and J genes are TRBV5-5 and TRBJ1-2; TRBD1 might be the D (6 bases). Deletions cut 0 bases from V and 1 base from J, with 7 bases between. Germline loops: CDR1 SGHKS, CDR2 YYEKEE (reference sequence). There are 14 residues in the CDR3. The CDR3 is CASSLGQDNYGYTF. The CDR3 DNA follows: TGTGCCAGCAGCTTGGGACAGGATAACTATGGCTACACCTTC.

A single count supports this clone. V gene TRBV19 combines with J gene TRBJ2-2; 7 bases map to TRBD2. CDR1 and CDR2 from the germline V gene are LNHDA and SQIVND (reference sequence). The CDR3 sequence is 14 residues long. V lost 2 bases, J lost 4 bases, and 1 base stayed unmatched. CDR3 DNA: TGTGCCAGTAGTATACCGGGAGGCACCGGGGAGCTGTTTTTT. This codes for CASSIPGGTGELFF.

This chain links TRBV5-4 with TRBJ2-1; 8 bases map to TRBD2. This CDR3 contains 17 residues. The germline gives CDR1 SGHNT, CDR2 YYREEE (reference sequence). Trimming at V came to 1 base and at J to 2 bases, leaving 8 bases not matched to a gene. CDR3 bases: TGTGCCAGCAGCTTGAGGGTAGCGGGGCCCCCCTACAATGAGCAGTTCTTC. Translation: CASSLRVAGPPYNEQFF.

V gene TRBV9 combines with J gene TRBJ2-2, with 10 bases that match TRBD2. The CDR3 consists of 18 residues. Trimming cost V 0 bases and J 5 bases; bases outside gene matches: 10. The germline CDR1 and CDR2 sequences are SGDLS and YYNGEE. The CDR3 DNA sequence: TGTGCCAGCAGCGTAGAACTAGCGGGACGGTTTCGAACCGGGGAGCTGTTTTTT. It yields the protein CASSVELAGRFRTGELFF.

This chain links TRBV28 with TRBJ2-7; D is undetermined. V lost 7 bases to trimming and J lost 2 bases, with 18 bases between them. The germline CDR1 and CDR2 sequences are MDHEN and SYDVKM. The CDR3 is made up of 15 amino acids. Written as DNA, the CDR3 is TGTGCCAGCACCCCCTCATGGGCGATAACCTACGAGCAGTACTTC. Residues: CASTPSWAITYEQYF.

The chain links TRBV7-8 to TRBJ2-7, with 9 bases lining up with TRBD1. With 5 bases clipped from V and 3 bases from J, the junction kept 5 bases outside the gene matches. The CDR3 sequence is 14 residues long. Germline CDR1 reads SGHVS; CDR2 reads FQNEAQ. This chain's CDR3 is CASSTQTGGYEQYF. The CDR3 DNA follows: TGTGCCAGCAGCACTCAGACAGGGGGCTACGAGCAGTACTTC.

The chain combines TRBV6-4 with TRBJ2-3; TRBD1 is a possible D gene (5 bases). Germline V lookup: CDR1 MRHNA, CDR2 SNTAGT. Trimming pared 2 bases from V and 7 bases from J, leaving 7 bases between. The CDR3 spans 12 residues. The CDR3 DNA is TGTGCCAGCAGTGACCAGGGAAATACGCAGTATTTT. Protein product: CASSDQGNTQYF.

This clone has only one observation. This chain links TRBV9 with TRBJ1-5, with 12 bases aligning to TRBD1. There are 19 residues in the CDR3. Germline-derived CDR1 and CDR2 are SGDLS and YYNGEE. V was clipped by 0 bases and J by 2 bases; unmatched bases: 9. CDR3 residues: CASSVARDRGPPGNQPQHF. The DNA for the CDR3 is TGTGCCAGCAGCGTAGCTCGGGACAGGGGGCCGCCGGGCAATCAGCCCCAGCATTTT.

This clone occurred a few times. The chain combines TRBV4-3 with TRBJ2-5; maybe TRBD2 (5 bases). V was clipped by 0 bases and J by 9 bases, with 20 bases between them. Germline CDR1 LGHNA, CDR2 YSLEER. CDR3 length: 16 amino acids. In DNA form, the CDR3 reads TGCGCCAGCAGCCAAGATCGGTCCGGGGAGTTCTTCGCCCAGTACTTC. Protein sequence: CASSQDRSGEFFAQYF.

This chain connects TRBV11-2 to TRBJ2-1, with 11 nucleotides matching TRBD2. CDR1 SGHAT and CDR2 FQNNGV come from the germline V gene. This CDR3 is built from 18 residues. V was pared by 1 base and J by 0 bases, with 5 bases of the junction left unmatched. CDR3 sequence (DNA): TGTGCCAGCAGCTTAGGACTAGCGGGGATGAGCTCCTACAATGAGCAGTTCTTC. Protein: CASSLGLAGMSSYNEQFF.

CDR3 residues: CATSDGHLNEQFF. The CDR3 DNA sequence: TGTGCCACCAGTGATGGCCACCTCAATGAGCAGTTCTTC. V and J are TRBV24-1 and TRBJ2-1; D is uncertain. This CDR3 comprises 13 residues. Germline CDR1 reads KGHDR; CDR2 reads SFDVKD. Between the trimmed V and J ends, which lost 3 bases and 6 bases, there was a span of 8 bases.

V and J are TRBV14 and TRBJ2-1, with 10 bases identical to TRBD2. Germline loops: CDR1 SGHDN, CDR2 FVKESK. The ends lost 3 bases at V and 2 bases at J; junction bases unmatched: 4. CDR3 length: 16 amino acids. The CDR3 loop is CASSQLTSGPYNEQFF. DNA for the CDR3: TGTGCCAGCAGCCAGCTGACTAGCGGGCCCTACAATGAGCAGTTCTTC.

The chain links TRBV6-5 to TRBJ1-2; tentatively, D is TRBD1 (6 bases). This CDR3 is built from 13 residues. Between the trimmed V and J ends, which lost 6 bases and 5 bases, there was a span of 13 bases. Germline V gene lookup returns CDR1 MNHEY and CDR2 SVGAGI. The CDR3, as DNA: TGTGCCAGCAGGGTTACAGGGAATTATGGCTACACCTTC. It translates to CASRVTGNYGYTF.

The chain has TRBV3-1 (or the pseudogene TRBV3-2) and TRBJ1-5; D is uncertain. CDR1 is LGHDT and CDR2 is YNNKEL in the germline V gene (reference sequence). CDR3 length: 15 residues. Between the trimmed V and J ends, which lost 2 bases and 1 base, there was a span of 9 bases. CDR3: CASSQYAGSNQPQHF. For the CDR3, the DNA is TGTGCCAGCAGCCAATATGCGGGCAGCAATCAGCCCCAGCATTTT.

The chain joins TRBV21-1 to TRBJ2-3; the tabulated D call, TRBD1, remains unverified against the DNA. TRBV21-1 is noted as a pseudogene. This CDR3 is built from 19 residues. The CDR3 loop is CASSKATTPGQGTTDTQYF. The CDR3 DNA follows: TGTGCCAGCAGCAAAGCGACCACCCCCGGACAGGGGACAACAGATACGCAGTATTTT.

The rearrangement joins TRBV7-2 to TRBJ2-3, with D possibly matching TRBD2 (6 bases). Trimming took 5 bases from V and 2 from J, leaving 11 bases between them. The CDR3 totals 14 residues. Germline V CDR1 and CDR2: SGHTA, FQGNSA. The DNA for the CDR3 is TGTGCCAGCAGCCTGGGACTCTTCACAGATACGCAGTATTTT. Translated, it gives CASSLGLFTDTQYF.

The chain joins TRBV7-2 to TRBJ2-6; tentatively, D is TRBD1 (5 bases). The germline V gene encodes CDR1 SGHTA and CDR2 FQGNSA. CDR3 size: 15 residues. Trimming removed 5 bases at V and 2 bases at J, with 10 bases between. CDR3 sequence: CASSLQGPGANVLTF. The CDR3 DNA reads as TGTGCCAGCAGCCTTCAGGGCCCTGGGGCCAACGTCCTGACTTTC.